Below, 25 T cell receptor beta chains from the same sample are listed, as sequenced in a study of shared clonotypes between healthy human individuals. Only in-frame clones appear in the TCRdb table, and some are missing; sequencing was by immunoSEQ multiplex PCR. The repertoire consists of some 980,000 clones, with over 60% occurring once and the leading ten covering approximately 1.5%. Sequenced: memory CD4+ T cells sorted from blood. Subset indicated: CD45RA-negative fraction. The receptors come from a man aged 18 to 29 in good health.

The CDR3 nucleotides are TGTGCCAGCAGCTTATTAGGTCCGGGCACTGAAGCTTTCTTT. Translated, it gives CASSLLGPGTEAFF. The chain employs TRBV7-2 and TRBJ1-1; D is undetermined. Germline CDR1 SGHTA, CDR2 FQGNSA. This CDR3 has 14 residues. V was trimmed by 2 bases and J by 4 bases, leaving 11 bases between them.

On this clone: A read error is possible here, since a much larger clone lies one base away. The rearrangement joins TRBV6-6 to TRBJ2-2; D remains unclear. This CDR3 has 12 residues. Trimming shortened V by 0 bases and J by 4 bases, and 0 bases separated the two germline ends. CDR1 and CDR2 from the germline V gene are MNHNY and SVGAGI (reference sequence). DNA of the CDR3: TGTGCCAGCAGTTACTCCACCGGGGAGCTGTTTTTT. It translates to CASSYSTGELFF.

This clone has only a few counts. V gene TRBV25-1 combines with J gene TRBJ1-1; tentative D call: TRBD1 (6 bases). V dropped 3 bases and J dropped 10 bases, with 15 bases sitting between them. The CDR3 contains 13 residues. Per germline, CDR1 MGHDK and CDR2 SYGVNS. This chain's CDR3 is CASSEAGQSGAFF. The DNA for the CDR3 is TGTGCCAGCAGTGAGGCCGGACAGTCCGGAGCTTTCTTT.

This clone was seen at least ten times. The chain recombines TRBV5-1 with TRBJ2-2, with D possibly matching TRBD1 (6 bases). V lost 4 bases and J lost 1, with 11 bases in between. The CDR3 length is 15 residues. CDR1 SGHRS and CDR2 YFSETQ come from the germline V gene. DNA for the CDR3: TGCGCCAGCAGCCGCCAGGGGCTGAACACCGGGGAGCTGTTTTTT. Its translation: CASSRQGLNTGELFF. Full variable domain (rest looked up from reference TRBV5-1 and TRBJ2-2): KAGVTQTPRYLIKTRGQQVTLSCSPISGHRSVSWYQQTPGQGLQFLFEYFSETQRNKGNFPGRFSGRQFSNSRSEMNVSTLELGDSALYLCASSRQGLNTGELFFGEGSRLTVL.

This chain joins TRBV6-5 and TRBJ2-7; 9 positions match TRBD1. The V gene end was trimmed by 4 bases and the J gene end by 4 bases; junction bases not matched to a gene: 5. This CDR3 has 14 residues. Germline CDR1 is MNHEY and CDR2 is SVGAGI. The CDR3 sequence is CASSSRTGAYEQYF. The CDR3 region has the DNA TGTGCCAGCAGTTCCAGGACAGGGGCTTACGAGCAGTACTTC.

This clone was detected only once. This chain connects TRBV10-3 to TRBJ2-3; a possible D gene is TRBD1 (5 bases). The V gene lost 7 bases and the J gene lost 2 bases, with 19 bases spanning the gap. Germline-derived CDR1 and CDR2 are ENHRY and SYGVKD. This CDR3 region has 16 residues. CDR3 nucleotides: TGTGCCATCAATTCAGGTGGGCAGGGCGCCACAGATACGCAGTATTTT. This encodes CAINSGGQGATDTQYF.

The CDR3 nucleotides are TGTGCCAGCTCCCCCCGGGTGGAAGGCTCCGCTTTCTTT. The encoded protein is CASSPRVEGSAFF. The V gene is TRBV18, the J gene TRBJ1-1, with D uncertain. The germline gives CDR1 KGHSH, CDR2 LQKENI. Trimming pared 6 bases from V and 11 bases from J, leaving 19 bases between. The CDR3 is 13 residues long.

Only a few counts were recorded for this clone. V is TRBV28 and J is TRBJ1-2, with D maybe TRBD1 (5 bases). V lost 2 bases and J lost 5, with 9 bases in between. The CDR3 loop spans 13 amino acids. In germline, CDR1 is MDHEN, CDR2 SYDVKM. CDR3 protein: CASSLGHEYGYTF. CDR3 bases: TGTGCCAGCAGTTTAGGACACGAGTATGGCTACACCTTC.

V is TRBV28 and J is TRBJ2-7; D gene ambiguous. Germline CDR1 MDHEN, CDR2 SYDVKM. This CDR3 has 13 amino acids. The V end was cut by 4 bases, the J end by 4 bases, with 11 bases between. CDR3 sequence: CASSSLGSYEQYF. The CDR3 nucleotides read TGTGCCAGCAGTTCTTTGGGCTCTTACGAGCAGTACTTC.

J is TRBJ2-7 and V is TRBV7-9; 8 positions agree with TRBD1. This CDR3 is 15 amino acids long. The germline V gene encodes CDR1 SEHNR and CDR2 FQNEAQ (reference sequence). V lost 4 bases to trimming and J lost 2 bases; unmatched junction nucleotides: 7. In DNA, the CDR3 is TGTGCCAGCAGCTCCCGGGGGACAGGAACCTACGAGCAGTACTTC. Residues: CASSSRGTGTYEQYF.

CDR3 coding DNA: TGTGCCAGCAGCTACCGGGTCCCCGGGCGTACAGATACGCAGTATTTT. This codes for CASSYRVPGRTDTQYF. The chain joins TRBV7-9 to TRBJ2-3; the D is unclear. CDR3 length: 16 residues. The V gene's germline CDR1 is SEHNR and CDR2 FQNEAQ (reference sequence). V lost 4 bases and J lost 3, with 17 bases in between.

V gene TRBV7-9 combines with J gene TRBJ1-1, with D hard to call. Trimming pared 5 bases from V and 4 bases from J, leaving 14 bases between. CDR3 length: 14 amino acids. Per germline, CDR1 SEHNR and CDR2 FQNEAQ (reference sequence). CDR3 nucleotide sequence: TGTGCCAGCAGCCGTGTTCCCATGAGCACTGAAGCTTTCTTT. This gives the protein CASSRVPMSTEAFF.

This chain uses TRBV19 with TRBJ1-4, with a tentative D call TRBD1 (5 bases). With 3 bases removed from V and 14 bases from J, the gap between germline ends came to 16 bases. The CDR3 contains 13 residues. Germline values: CDR1 LNHDA, CDR2 SQIVND (reference sequence). The chain's CDR3 is CASSIRDPGFLFF. Written as DNA, the CDR3 is TGTGCCAGTAGTATCCGGGACCCCGGATTTCTGTTTTTT.

As concerns this clone: The sample holds other DNA sequences that translate to the same CDR3. DNA for the CDR3: TGTGCCAGCAGCTTGAGAGAAAACGAGCAGTACTTC. Translating it yields CASSLRENEQYF. V gene TRBV7-9 combines with J gene TRBJ2-7; D remains ambiguous. CDR1 and CDR2 from the germline V gene are SEHNR and FQNEAQ (reference sequence). CDR3 length equals 12 residues. V shed 3 bases and J shed 5 bases, with 8 bases lying between them.

The gene calls are TRBV29-1 and TRBJ2-2; either TRBD1 or TRBD2 may fit D (6 bases each). V shed 3 bases and J shed 6 bases, with 11 bases lying between them. There are 13 residues in the CDR3. Germline V gene data show CDR1 as SQVTM and CDR2 as ANQGSEA. DNA of the CDR3: TGCAGCGTTGAGGTGGGGGGCGCCGGGGAGCTGTTTTTT. It specifies CSVEVGGAGELFF.

Regarding this clone: Other DNA sequences in this specimen translate into the identical CDR3. The rearrangement joins TRBV7-9 to TRBJ1-2; D call uncertain. This CDR3 contains 11 residues. The germline V gene encodes CDR1 SEHNR and CDR2 FQNEAQ (reference sequence). V was clipped by 5 bases and J by 8 bases, with 9 bases between them. This CDR3 is CASSRQGGYTF. CDR3 sequence (DNA): TGTGCCAGCAGCCGCCAAGGCGGCTACACCTTC. The full variable domain, with the rest looked up from reference TRBV7-9 and TRBJ1-2, is DTGVSQNPRHKITKRGQNVTFRCDPISEHNRLYWYRQTLGQGPEFLTYFQNEAQLEKSRLLSDRFSAERPKGSFSTLEIQRTEQGDSAMYLCASSRQGGYTFGSGTRLTVV.

This rearrangement joins TRBV14 to TRBJ1-1; D is ambiguous. CDR3 length: 13 residues. Germline V CDR1 and CDR2: SGHDN, FVKESK. Trimming removed 1 base at V and 1 base at J, with 4 bases between. The CDR3 protein is CASSQAKNTEAFF. The CDR3 bases are TGTGCCAGCAGCCAAGCCAAGAACACTGAAGCTTTCTTT.

CDR3 amino acids: CASSLTGYQPQHF. The CDR3 DNA is TGTGCCAGCAGTTTAACAGGCTATCAGCCCCAGCATTTT. V is TRBV27 and J is TRBJ1-5; maybe TRBD1 (5 bases). Germline V gene data show CDR1 as MNHEY and CDR2 as SMNVEV (reference sequence). Trimming took 2 bases from V and 5 from J, leaving 7 bases between them. The CDR3 has 13 amino acids.

This clone was observed at least ten times. The chain uses TRBV29-1 and TRBJ2-3; 16 nucleotides agree with TRBD2. The germline gives CDR1 SQVTM, CDR2 ANQGSEA. The V segment lost 4 bases and the J segment 3 bases; nucleotides outside the gene matches: 10. The CDR3 is made up of 18 amino acids. The CDR3 sequence is CSVGGLAGGLVGTDTQYF. The CDR3 coding sequence is TGCAGCGTTGGGGGACTAGCGGGAGGGCTGGTGGGTACAGATACGCAGTATTTT.

The V and J genes are TRBV19 and TRBJ2-2; TRBD2 is a possible D gene (6 bases). This CDR3 comprises 16 residues. Per germline, CDR1 LNHDA and CDR2 SQIVND (reference sequence). V lost 7 bases and J 0 bases, leaving 15 bases between the germline ends. CDR3: CASNPGTGANTGELFF. The CDR3 DNA sequence: TGTGCCAGTAACCCTGGAACGGGAGCGAACACCGGGGAGCTGTTTTTT.

The chain has TRBV7-2 and TRBJ2-7, with 8 bases aligning to TRBD1. After removal of 2 bases from V and 2 bases from J, the junction contained 5 bases not matched to a gene. Germline V gene lookup returns CDR1 SGHTA and CDR2 FQGNSA. The CDR3 extends over 15 amino acids. CDR3 amino acids: CASSLWTGSPYEQYF. CDR3 in DNA: TGTGCCAGCAGCTTATGGACAGGGTCCCCCTACGAGCAGTACTTC.

This clone was seen a handful of times. The same CDR3 is also encoded by other DNA sequences in this sample. This chain links TRBV9 with TRBJ1-2; D is unresolved. V dropped 0 bases and J dropped 4 bases, with 4 bases sitting between them. The CDR3 has 12 amino acids. Germline V gives CDR1 SGDLS, CDR2 YYNGEE. CDR3 amino acids: CASSVDGYGYTF. The CDR3 bases are TGTGCCAGCAGCGTAGACGGCTATGGCTACACCTTC. The variable domain in full, completed from reference TRBV9 and TRBJ1-2, reads DSGVTQTPKHLITATGQRVTLRCSPRSGDLSVYWYQQSLDQGLQFLIQYYNGEERAKGNILERFSAQQFPDLHSELNLSSLELGDSALYFCASSVDGYGYTFGSGTRLTVV.

The V gene is TRBV5-4, the J gene TRBJ2-2; perhaps TRBD1 as D (5 bases). The CDR3 loop spans 13 amino acids. CDR1 SGHNT and CDR2 YYREEE come from the germline V gene (reference sequence). V lost 4 bases and J 7 bases, leaving 11 bases between the germline ends. This chain's CDR3 is CASSRGLDGELFF. Here the CDR3 DNA reads TGTGCCAGCAGCAGGGGTCTCGACGGGGAGCTGTTTTTT.

The chain joins TRBV9 to TRBJ1-1; possible D gene TRBD1, 5 bases. Trimming shortened V by 4 bases and J by 0 bases, and 13 bases separated the two germline ends. Germline CDR1 reads SGDLS; CDR2 reads YYNGEE. The CDR3 sequence is 15 residues long. The CDR3 region has the DNA TGTGCCAGCAGCTCTCAGGGAAAATTGAACACTGAAGCTTTCTTT. This gives the protein CASSSQGKLNTEAFF.

This clone appeared once. The sample has other DNA sequences that encode this CDR3 too. The chain's CDR3 is CAWRGQGAGGYTF. The CDR3 nucleotides are TGTGCCTGGCGGGGGCAGGGGGCGGGAGGCTACACCTTC. This chain joins TRBV30 and TRBJ1-2, with 8 bases that match TRBD1. The V segment lost 5 bases and the J segment 8 bases; nucleotides outside the gene matches: 10. Germline assignment: CDR1 GTSNPN and CDR2 SVGIG (reference sequence). The CDR3 has 13 amino acids.